This TCR beta chain was sequenced in a study of blood T cell repertoires in COVID-19. For the study at large: PBMCs, B-cell-depleted T cells, or T cells provided the cDNA or gDNA that made up the material.

There are a few counts of this clone. Original processing methods: Quantification of nucleated cells was approximated via reference gene primer amplification. Sequencing used immunoSEQ multiplex PCR; TCRdb keeps in-frame clones, though not all of them. The V and J calls and clone size are taken from that table; D and trimming were inferred from the DNA. The sample includes some 50,000 clones, approximately 87% seen only once; the top ten take about 9.2%. Germline CDR1 and CDR2: SGHAT and FQNNGV. This CDR3 has 14 residues. V was pared by 5 bases and J by 5 bases, with 7 bases of the junction left unmatched.

The receptor's source is a human donor in a cohort sampled during active COVID-19. The chain uses TRBV11-2 and TRBJ2-7; TRBD1 matches 9 bases. The sequenced sample consisted of peripheral blood. In nucleotides, the CDR3 is TGTGCCAGCAGCGTCGGGACAGGGACCCACGAGCAGTACTTC. It is translated as CASSVGTGTHEQYF.